This TCR beta chain derives from a study of T cells in localized non-small cell lung cancer. Regarding the study as a whole: Maximal T cell clonality occurred in uninvolved adjacent lung, with tumor ranking below it. Adjacent lung held a median approximately 57 of the top 100 tumor clones.

Repertoires were generated with immunoSEQ multiplex PCR, while TCRdb's copy carries only in-frame clones and drops some. This table has about 59,000 clones, roughly nine tenths appearing once. On this clone: Antigen specificity is unknown.

CDR1 and CDR2 from the germline V gene are MDHEN and SYDVKM. V lost 8 bases to trimming and J lost 6 bases, with 16 bases between them. CDR3 length equals 13 residues. The receptor comes from a man aged 40 to 75 with stage I lung adenocarcinoma. The chain recombines TRBV28 with TRBJ2-5; a possible D gene is TRBD1 (6 bases). The material sequenced was peripheral blood, taken before any cancer treatment. This CDR3 is CASGSRGVKTQYF. The DNA of the CDR3 is TGTGCCAGCGGATCCAGGGGCGTGAAGACCCAGTACTTC.